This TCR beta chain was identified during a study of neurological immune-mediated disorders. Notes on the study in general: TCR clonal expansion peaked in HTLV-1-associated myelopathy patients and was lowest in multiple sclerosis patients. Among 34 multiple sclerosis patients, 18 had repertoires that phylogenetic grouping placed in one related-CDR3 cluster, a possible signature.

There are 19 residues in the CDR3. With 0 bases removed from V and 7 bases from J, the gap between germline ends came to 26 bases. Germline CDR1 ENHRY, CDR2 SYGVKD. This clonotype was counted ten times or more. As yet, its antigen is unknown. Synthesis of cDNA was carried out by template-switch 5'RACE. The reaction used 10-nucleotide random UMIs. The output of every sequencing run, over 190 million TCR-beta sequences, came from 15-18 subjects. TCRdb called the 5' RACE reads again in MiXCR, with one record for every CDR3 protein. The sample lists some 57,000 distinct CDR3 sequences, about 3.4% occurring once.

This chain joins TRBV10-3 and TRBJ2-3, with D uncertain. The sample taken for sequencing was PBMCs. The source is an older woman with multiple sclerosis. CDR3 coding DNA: TGTGCCATCAGTGAGTCGAGGTTAGGAGAGCCCTCGAAAACCTATACGCAGTATTTT. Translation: CAISESRLGEPSKTYTQYF.